The present TCR beta chain was sequenced within a study of blood T cell repertoires in COVID-19 (dated by TCRdb to the early 2020s). In the study overall: Samples covering the acute and convalescent phases of COVID-19 were provided by collaborators in the United States, Italy and Spain. The samples were drawn from the first 160 participants of the ongoing ImmuneRACE study and from over a thousand subjects provided by 6 global collaborators. The prospective study material was composed of cDNA or gDNA derived from T cells, B-cell-depleted T cells, or PBMCs. The repertoires were made available in a free public database intended to serve as a resource for research on the immune response to SARS-CoV-2. Where available, HLA class I and class II types were obtained from metadata supplied by the sample provider rather than from assay-based typing. Subjects who had been exposed to COVID-19, were actively infected with it, or had recovered from it provided the deeply sampled blood TCRbeta repertoires that made up the dataset. The sample metadata nearly always contained a de-identified subject ID, COVID-19 status, age in years and sex. Overall study outcomes, separate from this receptor: The amount of clinical and demographic metadata varied by source and participant and was provided uncurated.

Whole blood was collected in K2EDTA tubes by collaborating institutions according to the institutions' own protocols. For TCRbeta analysis, collaborators shipped samples in one of three forms: frozen whole blood, isolated PBMCs, or DNA extracted from either of those sample types. In the case of this clone: Its antigen target is currently unknown. The record has no base qualities; no much larger clone is one base away.

The immunoSEQ Assay, a bias-controlled multiplex PCR, was used to amplify TCRbeta CDR3 regions from genomic DNA. Under the source paper's analysis protocol: The number of nucleated cells in each sample was estimated by amplification of reference gene primers within the assay. Sequence reads were collapsed and filtered to measure the absolute abundance of every unique TCRbeta CDR3 rearrangement. For each sample, productive Simpson clonality was calculated as the square root of Simpson's diversity index over productive rearrangements. TCRdb mirrors the immuneACCESS table, restricted to in-frame sequences. Some clones are absent from its copies; in checked studies, under half trace to an unresolved V gene, and the reason for the others is unknown. V, J and clone size are taken as reported in that table, and D and trimming were inferred from the DNA itself. The sample table shows 50,000 to 75,000 clones, and under 80% are seen once. Roughly 18% of the sample rests with the top ten.

The sequencing input was peripheral blood. The receptor was derived from a man in his 60s with acute or convalescent COVID-19.

The CDR3 reads as follows: CASSSPGGNTIYF. The nucleotides are TGTGCCAGCAGTTCCCCGGGGGGAAACACCATATATTTT. The sequence joins TRBV12-3 or TRBV12-4 to TRBJ1-3, with no reliable assignment of the D segment. V gives up 4 bases and J gives up 4 bases, and the segment between their germline ends measures 8 bases. From the cysteine through the phenylalanine, the CDR3 covers 13 amino acids. Of all the DNA, just the CDR3 is kept, 39 bases in frame from base 1.